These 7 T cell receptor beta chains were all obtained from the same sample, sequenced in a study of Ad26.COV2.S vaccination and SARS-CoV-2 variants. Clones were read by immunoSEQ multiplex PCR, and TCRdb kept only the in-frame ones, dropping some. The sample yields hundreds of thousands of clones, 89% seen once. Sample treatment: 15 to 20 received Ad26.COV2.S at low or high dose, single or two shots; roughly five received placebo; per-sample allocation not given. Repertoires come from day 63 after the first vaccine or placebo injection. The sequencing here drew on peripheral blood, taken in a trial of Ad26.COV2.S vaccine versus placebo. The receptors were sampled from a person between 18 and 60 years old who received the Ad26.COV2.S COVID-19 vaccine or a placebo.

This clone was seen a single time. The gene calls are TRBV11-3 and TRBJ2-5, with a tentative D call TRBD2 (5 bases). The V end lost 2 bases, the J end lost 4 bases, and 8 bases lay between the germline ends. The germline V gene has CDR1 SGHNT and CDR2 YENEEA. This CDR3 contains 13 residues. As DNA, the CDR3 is TGTGCCAGCAGCTTATCTGAGGGAGAGACCCAGTACTTC. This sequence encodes CASSLSEGETQYF.

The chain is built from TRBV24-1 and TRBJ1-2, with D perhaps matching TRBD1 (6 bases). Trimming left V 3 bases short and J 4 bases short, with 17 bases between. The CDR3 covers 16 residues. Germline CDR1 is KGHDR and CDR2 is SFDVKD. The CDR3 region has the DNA TGTGCCACCAGTGATGCCTCCGGACAGCAACCCTATGGCTACACCTTC. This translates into CATSDASGQQPYGYTF.

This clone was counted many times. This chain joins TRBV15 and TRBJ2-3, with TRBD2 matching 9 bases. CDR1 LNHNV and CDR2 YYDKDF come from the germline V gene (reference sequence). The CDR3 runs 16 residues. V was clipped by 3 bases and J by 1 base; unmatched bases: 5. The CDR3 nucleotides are TGTGCCACCAGCAGGGAACTAGCGGGTGGCACAGATACGCAGTATTTT. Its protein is CATSRELAGGTDTQYF.

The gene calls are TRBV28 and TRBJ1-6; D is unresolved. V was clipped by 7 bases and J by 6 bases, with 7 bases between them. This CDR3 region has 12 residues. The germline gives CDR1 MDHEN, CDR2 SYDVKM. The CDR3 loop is CASKEGNSPLHF. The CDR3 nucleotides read TGTGCCAGCAAGGAGGGTAATTCACCCCTCCACTTT.

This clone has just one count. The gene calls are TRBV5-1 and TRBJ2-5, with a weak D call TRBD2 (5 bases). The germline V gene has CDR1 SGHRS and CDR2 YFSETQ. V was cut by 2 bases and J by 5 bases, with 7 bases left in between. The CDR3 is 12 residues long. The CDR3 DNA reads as TGCGCCAGCAGCTTTAGGAGGGAGACCCAGTACTTC. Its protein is CASSFRRETQYF. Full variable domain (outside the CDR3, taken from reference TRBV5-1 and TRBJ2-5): KAGVTQTPRYLIKTRGQQVTLSCSPISGHRSVSWYQQTPGQGLQFLFEYFSETQRNKGNFPGRFSGRQFSNSRSEMNVSTLELGDSALYLCASSFRRETQYFGPGTRLLVL.

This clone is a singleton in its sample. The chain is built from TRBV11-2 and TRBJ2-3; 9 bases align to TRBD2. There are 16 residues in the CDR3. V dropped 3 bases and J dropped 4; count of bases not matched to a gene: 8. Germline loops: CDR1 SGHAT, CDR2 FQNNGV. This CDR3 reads CASSLGTSPSADTQYF. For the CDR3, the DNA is TGTGCCAGCAGCTTGGGGACTAGCCCATCCGCAGATACGCAGTATTTT. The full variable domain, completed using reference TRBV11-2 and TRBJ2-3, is EAGVAQSPRYKIIEKRQSVAFWCNPISGHATLYWYQQILGQGPKLLIQFQNNGVVDDSQLPKDRFSAERLKGVDSTLKIQPAKLEDSAVYLCASSLGTSPSADTQYFGPGTRLTVL.

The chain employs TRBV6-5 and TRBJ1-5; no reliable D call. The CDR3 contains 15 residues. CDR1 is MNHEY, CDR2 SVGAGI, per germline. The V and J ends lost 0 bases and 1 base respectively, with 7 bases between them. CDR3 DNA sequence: TGTGCCAGCAGTTACTCAACGGGCAGCAATCAGCCCCAGCATTTT. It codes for CASSYSTGSNQPQHF.